This TCR beta chain was sequenced in a study of blood T cell repertoires in COVID-19. The method was immunoSEQ multiplex PCR; TCRdb's version includes in-frame clones alone and lacks a portion of them. The sample consists of 190,000 or so clones, more than 85% of them appearing once. The CDR3 length is 13 residues. The germline gives CDR1 MNHEY, CDR2 SVGEGT. The junction had 7 bases not matched to a gene; V was cut back by 5 bases and J by 7 bases. This clone was found a few times. The J gene is TRBJ1-2, the V gene TRBV6-2 or TRBV6-3, with 7 nucleotides matching TRBD1. The source material was peripheral blood. This receptor was taken from a man aged 40-55 years with active or convalescent COVID-19. CDR3 protein: CASSPQGKGGYTF. CDR3 coding DNA: TGTGCCAGCAGTCCACAGGGGAAGGGTGGCTACACCTTC.